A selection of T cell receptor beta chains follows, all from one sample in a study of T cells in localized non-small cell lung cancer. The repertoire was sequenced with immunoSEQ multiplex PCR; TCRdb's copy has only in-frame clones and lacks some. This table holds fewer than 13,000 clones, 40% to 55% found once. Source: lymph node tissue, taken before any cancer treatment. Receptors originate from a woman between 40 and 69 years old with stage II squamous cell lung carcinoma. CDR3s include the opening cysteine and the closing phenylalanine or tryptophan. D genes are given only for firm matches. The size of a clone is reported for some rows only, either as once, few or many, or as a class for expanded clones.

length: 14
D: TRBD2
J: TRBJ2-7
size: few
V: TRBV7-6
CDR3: CASSPLAGGYEQYF
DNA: TGTGCCAGCAGCCCACTAGCGGGGGGCTACGAGCAGTACTTC

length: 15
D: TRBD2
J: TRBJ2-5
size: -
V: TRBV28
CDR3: CACTGLAGPQETQYF
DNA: TGTGCCTGTACGGGACTAGCGGGGCCCCAAGAGACCCAGTACTTC

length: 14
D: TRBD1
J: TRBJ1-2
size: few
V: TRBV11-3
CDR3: CASSPKTGNYGYTF
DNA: TGTGCCAGCAGCCCCAAGACAGGGAACTATGGCTACACCTTC

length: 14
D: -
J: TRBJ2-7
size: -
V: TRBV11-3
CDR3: CASSLKQRADEQYF
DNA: TGTGCCAGCAGCTTAAAACAGAGGGCGGACGAGCAGTACTTC

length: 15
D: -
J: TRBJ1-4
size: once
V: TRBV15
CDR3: CATSRDGAPNEKLFF
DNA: TGTGCCACCAGCAGAGATGGGGCCCCCAATGAAAAACTGTTTTTT

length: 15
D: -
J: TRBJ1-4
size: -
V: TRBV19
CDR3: CASSNYIATNEKLFF
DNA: TGTGCCAGTAGTAACTACATAGCAACTAATGAAAAACTGTTTTTT

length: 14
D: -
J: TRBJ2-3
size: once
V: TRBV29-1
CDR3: CSVPQGSYTDTQYF
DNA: TGCAGCGTTCCCCAGGGATCCTACACAGATACGCAGTATTTT

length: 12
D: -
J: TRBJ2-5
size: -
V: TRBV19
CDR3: CASSRQGETQYF
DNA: TGTGCCAGTAGTCGGCAGGGGGAGACCCAGTACTTC

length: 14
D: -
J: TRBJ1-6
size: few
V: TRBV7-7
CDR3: CASSRTADNSPLHF
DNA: TGTGCCAGCAGCCGTACGGCTGATAATTCACCCCTCCACTTT

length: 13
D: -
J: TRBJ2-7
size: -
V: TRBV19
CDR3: CASSIGGDYEQYF
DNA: TGTGCCAGTAGTATCGGAGGGGACTACGAGCAGTACTTC

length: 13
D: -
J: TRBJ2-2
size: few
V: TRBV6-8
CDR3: CASSYPETGELFF
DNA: TGTGCCAGCAGTTACCCAGAGACCGGGGAGCTGTTTTTT

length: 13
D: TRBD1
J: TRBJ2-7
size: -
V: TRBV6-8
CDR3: CASSWTGTYEQYF
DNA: TGTGCCAGCAGTTGGACAGGGACCTACGAGCAGTACTTC

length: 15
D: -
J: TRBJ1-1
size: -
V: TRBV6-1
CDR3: CASSEGIGTNTEAFF
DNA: TGTGCCAGCAGTGAAGGGATAGGAACGAACACTGAAGCTTTCTTT

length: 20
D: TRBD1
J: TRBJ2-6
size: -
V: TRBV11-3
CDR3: CASSLRRDRGFGSGANVLTF
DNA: TGTGCCAGCAGCTTAAGGAGGGACAGGGGGTTCGGCTCTGGGGCCAACGTCCTGACTTTC

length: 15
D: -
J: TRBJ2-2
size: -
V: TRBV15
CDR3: CATSKEGFGSGELFF
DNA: TGTGCCACCAGCAAAGAAGGATTTGGTTCCGGGGAGCTGTTTTTT

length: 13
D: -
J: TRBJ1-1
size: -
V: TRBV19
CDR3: CAVRQGRNTEAFF
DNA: TGTGCCGTCCGCCAGGGGAGAAACACTGAAGCTTTCTTT

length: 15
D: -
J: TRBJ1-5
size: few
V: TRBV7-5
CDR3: CASSPGGLDNQPQHF
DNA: TGTGCCAGCAGCCCCGGTGGACTTGACAATCAGCCCCAGCATTTT

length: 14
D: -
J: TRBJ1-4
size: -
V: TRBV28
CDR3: CASSALRSFEKLFF
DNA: TGTGCCAGCAGTGCCTTGAGGTCTTTTGAAAAACTGTTTTTT

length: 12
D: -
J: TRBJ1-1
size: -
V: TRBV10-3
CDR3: CATRTPNTEAFF
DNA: TGTGCCACCCGGACACCGAACACTGAAGCTTTCTTT

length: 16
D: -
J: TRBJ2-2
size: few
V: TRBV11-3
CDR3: CASSLFRTPNTGELFF
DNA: TGTGCCAGCAGCCTGTTTAGGACTCCGAACACCGGGGAGCTGTTTTTT

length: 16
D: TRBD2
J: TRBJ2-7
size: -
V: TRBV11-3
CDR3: CASSPTLAGGMYEQYF
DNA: TGTGCCAGCAGCCCTACACTAGCGGGAGGAATGTATGAGCAGTACTTC

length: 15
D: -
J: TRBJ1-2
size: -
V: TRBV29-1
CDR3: CSVSLGVSSNYGYTF
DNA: TGCAGCGTTTCTCTGGGGGTTTCCTCTAACTATGGCTACACCTTC

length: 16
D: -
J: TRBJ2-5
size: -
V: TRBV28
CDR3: CASSLSKTGKKETQYF
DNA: TGTGCCAGCAGTTTATCCAAGACCGGGAAGAAGGAGACCCAGTACTTC

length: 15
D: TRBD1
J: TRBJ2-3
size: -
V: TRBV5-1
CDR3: CASSLTGTVTDTQYF
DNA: TGCGCCAGCAGCTTGACCGGGACAGTCACAGATACGCAGTATTTT

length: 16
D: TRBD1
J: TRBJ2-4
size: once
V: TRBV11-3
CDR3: CASSLDLRTGGLVQYF
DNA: TGTGCCAGCAGCTTAGATCTACGGACAGGGGGCCTGGTTCAGTACTTC

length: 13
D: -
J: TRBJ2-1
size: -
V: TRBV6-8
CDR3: CASSYSGIIEQFF
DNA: TGTGCCAGCAGTTACTCGGGGATCATCGAGCAGTTCTTC

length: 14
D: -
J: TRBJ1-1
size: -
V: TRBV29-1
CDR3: CSVAGGAWDTEAFF
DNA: TGCAGCGTTGCTGGGGGGGCTTGGGACACTGAAGCTTTCTTT

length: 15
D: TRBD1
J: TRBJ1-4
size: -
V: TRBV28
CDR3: CASSQQTGASAKLFF
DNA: TGTGCCAGCAGTCAACAGACAGGGGCCTCTGCAAAACTGTTTTTT

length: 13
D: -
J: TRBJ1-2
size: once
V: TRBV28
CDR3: CASSLVGAVGYTF
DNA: TGTGCCAGCAGTTTGGTTGGGGCCGTTGGCTACACCTTC

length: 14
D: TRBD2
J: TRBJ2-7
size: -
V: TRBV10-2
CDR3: CASSDGRGPYEQYF
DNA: TGCGCCAGCAGTGATGGGAGGGGACCCTACGAGCAGTACTTC

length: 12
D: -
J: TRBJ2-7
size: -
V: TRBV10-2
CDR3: CASSESRVVKYF
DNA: TGCGCCAGCAGTGAGTCTAGGGTGGTGAAGTACTTC

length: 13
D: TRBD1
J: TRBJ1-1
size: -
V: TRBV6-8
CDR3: CAISDRGGTEAFF
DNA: TGTGCCATCAGCGACAGGGGGGGGACTGAAGCTTTCTTT

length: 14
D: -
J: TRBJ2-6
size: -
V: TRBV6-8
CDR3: CASSHGPGANVLTF
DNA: TGTGCCAGCAGCCACGGACCTGGGGCCAACGTCCTGACTTTC

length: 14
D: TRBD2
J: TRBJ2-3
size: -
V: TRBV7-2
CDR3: CASSSRGGTDTQYF
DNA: TGTGCCAGCAGCTCCCGGGGGGGCACAGATACGCAGTATTTT

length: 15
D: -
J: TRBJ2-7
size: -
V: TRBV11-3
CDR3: CASSSDGVGSYEQYF
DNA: TGTGCCAGCAGCTCAGACGGGGTTGGCTCCTACGAGCAGTACTTC

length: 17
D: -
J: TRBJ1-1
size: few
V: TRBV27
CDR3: CASSLSPGEYMNTEAFF
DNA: TGTGCCAGCAGTTTATCGCCAGGGGAGTACATGAACACTGAAGCTTTCTTT

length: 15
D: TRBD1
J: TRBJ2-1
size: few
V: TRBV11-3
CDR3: CASSPRTGLDNEQFF
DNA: TGTGCCAGCAGCCCCCGGACAGGGTTGGACAATGAGCAGTTCTTC

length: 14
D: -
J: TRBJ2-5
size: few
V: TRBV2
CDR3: CASSEGRLLETQYF
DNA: TGTGCCAGCAGTGAAGGACGGCTCTTAGAGACCCAGTACTTC

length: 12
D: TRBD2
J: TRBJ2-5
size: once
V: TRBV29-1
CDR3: CSVGLAGETQYF
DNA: TGCAGCGTTGGACTAGCGGGGGAGACCCAGTACTTC

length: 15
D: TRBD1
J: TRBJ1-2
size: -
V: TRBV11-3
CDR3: CASSLIGQGNYGYTF
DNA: TGTGCCAGCAGCTTGATTGGACAGGGGAACTATGGCTACACCTTC

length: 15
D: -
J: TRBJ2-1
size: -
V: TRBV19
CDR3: CASSIVWDSYNEQFF
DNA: TGTGCCAGTAGTATTGTGTGGGACTCCTACAATGAGCAGTTCTTC

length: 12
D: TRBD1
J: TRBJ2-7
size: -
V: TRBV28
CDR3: CASSPTRDRGLF
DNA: TGTGCCAGCAGTCCAACCCGGGACAGGGGACTCTTC